A single sample is the source of the 17 T cell receptor beta chains below, sequenced in a study of OX40 agonist ivuxolimab in advanced cancers. Sequenced by immunoSEQ multiplex PCR; TCRdb stores in-frame clones only, minus some. The sample consists of 80,000 or so clones, approximately 89% of them appearing once. Sample: CD4+ or CD8+ T cells sorted from blood, taken in a trial of the OX40 agonist ivuxolimab. These receptors all come from an adult with an advanced solid tumor such as melanoma, head and neck, liver or kidney cancer.

The chain combines TRBV4-1 with TRBJ2-3; D unresolved. V was cut by 2 bases and J by 1 base, with 7 bases left in between. Germline V gives CDR1 MGHRA, CDR2 YSYEKL. The CDR3 contains 14 residues. The CDR3 bases are TGCGCCAGCAGCCAATCGAGCGGCACAGATACGCAGTATTTT. Protein: CASSQSSGTDTQYF.

In the case of this clone: Other DNA sequences in this sample translate to the same CDR3. Here the CDR3 DNA reads TGTGCCACCAGCAGGAGCGGACTAGCGGGAACAGATACGCAGTATTTT. This gives the protein CATSRSGLAGTDTQYF. The chain employs TRBV15 and TRBJ2-3; 12 bases are a match to TRBD2. V trimming: 3 bases; J trimming: 3 bases; junction bases outside the gene matches: 4. The CDR3 runs 16 residues. CDR1 LNHNV and CDR2 YYDKDF come from the germline V gene (reference sequence).

The CDR3 spells CASSRRTSGRENYEQYF. CDR3 nucleotide sequence: TGTGCCAGCAGTCGACGGACTAGCGGGAGGGAAAACTACGAGCAGTACTTC. This rearrangement joins TRBV28 to TRBJ2-7; TRBD2 matches 15 bases. Germline-derived CDR1 and CDR2 are MDHEN and SYDVKM. This CDR3 has 17 residues. V lost 5 bases, J lost 3 bases, and 8 bases stayed unmatched.

A single count supports this clone. The chain joins TRBV30 to TRBJ2-2, with D possibly being TRBD1 (5 bases). V was clipped by 1 base and J by 6 bases, with 12 bases between them. Germline CDR1 GTSNPN, CDR2 SVGIG (reference sequence). This CDR3 is 14 amino acids long. This CDR3 is CAWSGSRVAGELFF. The DNA of the CDR3 is TGTGCCTGGAGTGGGTCCAGGGTCGCCGGGGAGCTGTTTTTT.

The chain recombines TRBV15 with TRBJ2-3; no clear D gene. Germline lookup yields CDR1 LNHNV and CDR2 YYDKDF (reference sequence). V lost 3 bases, J lost 1 base, and 8 bases lay in between. The CDR3 runs to 14 residues. Here the CDR3 DNA reads TGTGCCACCAGCAGGGTTAAGGGCACAGATACGCAGTATTTT. Encoded protein: CATSRVKGTDTQYF.

This clone is a singleton in its sample. The chain joins TRBV5-4 to TRBJ2-7; the D is unclear. The CDR3 contains 15 residues. From germline, CDR1 is SGHNT and CDR2 YYREEE (reference sequence). The V end was cut by 4 bases, the J end by 4 bases, with 18 bases between. CDR3 DNA sequence: TGTGCCAGCAGCGCCGCCGGGTCCACCCTGTACGAGCAGTACTTC. This sequence encodes CASSAAGSTLYEQYF.

V and J are TRBV7-6 and TRBJ2-1, with D possibly being TRBD1 (6 bases). V was pared by 6 bases and J by 12 bases, with 12 bases between. The germline V gene encodes CDR1 SGHVS and CDR2 FNYEAQ. The CDR3 is 11 amino acids. CDR3 in amino acids: CASSATGPQFF. Here the CDR3 DNA reads TGTGCCAGCAGTGCTACAGGGCCGCAGTTCTTC.

This rearrangement joins TRBV6-5 to TRBJ1-6; D call uncertain. This CDR3 is built from 12 residues. Trimming shortened V by 9 bases and J by 8 bases, and 11 bases separated the two germline ends. From germline, CDR1 is MNHEY and CDR2 SVGAGI. The CDR3 DNA reads as TGTGCCAGTACTTCCGGGGATTCACCCCTCCACTTT. Its protein product is CASTSGDSPLHF.

The chain has TRBV6-5 and TRBJ2-7, with 11 bases fitting TRBD1. The CDR3 contains 15 residues. Germline loops: CDR1 MNHEY, CDR2 SVGAGI. Unmatched junction bases numbered 6, after V lost 5 bases and J lost 3 bases. The CDR3: CASSQGQGAGYEQYF. Here the CDR3 DNA reads TGTGCCAGCAGTCAAGGACAGGGGGCGGGCTACGAGCAGTACTTC.

The chain joins TRBV7-2 to TRBJ1-5; D is possibly TRBD1 (5 bases). This CDR3 spans 14 amino acids. Trimming stripped 6 bases from V and 3 bases from J, with 12 bases between. CDR1 SGHTA and CDR2 FQGNSA come from the germline V gene. DNA of the CDR3: TGTGCCAGCAGTCGTACAGGCGCCAATCAGCCCCAGCATTTT. It translates to CASSRTGANQPQHF. The full variable domain, completed using reference TRBV7-2 and TRBJ1-5, is GAGVSQSPSNKVTEKGKDVELRCDPISGHTALYWYRQSLGQGLEFLIYFQGNSAPDKSGLPSDRFSAERTGGSVSTLTIQRTQQEDSAVYLCASSRTGANQPQHFGDGTRLSIL.

This clone was seen a handful of times. The chain links TRBV6-1 to TRBJ1-5, with D possibly TRBD1 on 5 matching bases. From germline, CDR1 is MNHNS and CDR2 SASEGT. V was trimmed by 3 bases and J by 6 bases, leaving 15 bases between them. The CDR3 sequence is 15 residues long. CDR3 DNA: TGTGCCAGCAGTGAGGAAGGGCAGGGCGGTCAGCCCCAGCATTTT. This encodes CASSEEGQGGQPQHF.

This chain uses TRBV5-4 with TRBJ2-1; TRBD1 agrees at 8 bases. This CDR3 contains 15 residues. Germline CDR1 is SGHNT and CDR2 is YYREEE (reference sequence). Trimming took 3 bases from V and 5 from J; bases not matched to a gene: 7. CDR3 region: CASSWVRTGNNEQFF. In DNA, the CDR3 is TGTGCCAGCAGCTGGGTCAGGACAGGGAACAATGAGCAGTTCTTC.

The chain joins TRBV7-9 to TRBJ2-4; D perhaps matches TRBD1 (5 bases). Germline CDR1 is SEHNR and CDR2 is FQNEAQ (reference sequence). The CDR3 extends over 16 amino acids. V was trimmed by 5 bases and J by 5 bases, leaving 19 bases between them. The CDR3 sequence: CASSPVIDRLQNIQYF. The CDR3 DNA is TGTGCCAGCAGCCCGGTAATCGACAGACTGCAAAACATTCAGTACTTC.

V gene TRBV18 combines with J gene TRBJ2-1, with no clear D. CDR3 length: 12 amino acids. Germline-derived CDR1 and CDR2 are KGHSH and LQKENI. The V and J ends lost 6 bases and 5 bases respectively, with 8 bases between them. The CDR3 coding sequence is TGTGCCAGCTCGCCGACTGACAATGAGCAGTTCTTC. Protein sequence: CASSPTDNEQFF. Full variable domain (rest looked up from reference TRBV18 and TRBJ2-1): NAGVMQNPRHLVRRRGQEARLRCSPMKGHSHVYWYRQLPEEGLKFMVYLQKENIIDESGMPKERFSAEFPKEGPSILRIQQVVRGDSAAYFCASSPTDNEQFFGPGTRLTVL.

The chain joins TRBV5-1 to TRBJ1-2; unclear D gene. V was cut by 4 bases and J by 4 bases, with 17 bases left in between. The germline V gene has CDR1 SGHRS and CDR2 YFSETQ. The CDR3 runs to 15 residues. CDR3 sequence reads: CASSPPGPGSYGYTF. The CDR3 bases are TGCGCCAGCAGCCCGCCCGGCCCAGGTAGCTATGGCTACACCTTC.

The table lists this clone with a count of one. The chain has TRBV5-5 and TRBJ1-3, with D tentatively TRBD1 (6 bases). Trimming removed 4 bases at V and 1 base at J, with 15 bases between. The CDR3 is made up of 16 amino acids. In germline, CDR1 is SGHKS, CDR2 YYEKEE (reference sequence). CDR3 in amino acids: CASSPEQGRSGNTIYF. CDR3 bases: TGTGCCAGCAGCCCAGAACAGGGACGTTCTGGAAACACCATATATTTT. The complete variable domain, with remaining parts taken from reference TRBV5-5 and TRBJ1-3, reads DAGVTQSPTHLIKTRGQQVTLRCSPISGHKSVSWYQQVLGQGPQFIFQYYEKEERGRGNFPDRFSARQFPNYSSELNVNALLLGDSALYLCASSPEQGRSGNTIYFGEGSWLTVV.

CDR3 loop: CASSRGRTTNTGELFF. In nucleotides, the CDR3 is TGTGCCAGTAGCCGGGGGAGGACAACGAACACCGGGGAGCTGTTTTTT. V usage is TRBV19 and J usage is TRBJ2-2; a possible D gene is TRBD2 (6 bases). This CDR3 is built from 16 residues. The germline V and J ends were trimmed by 6 bases and 0 bases, with 14 bases remaining between them. CDR1 and CDR2 from the germline V gene are LNHDA and SQIVND (reference sequence). Filled out from reference TRBV19 and TRBJ2-2, the complete variable domain reads DGGITQSPKYLFRKEGQNVTLSCEQNLNHDAMYWYRQDPGQGLRLIYYSQIVNDFQKGDIAEGYSVSREKKESFPLTVTSAQKNPTAFYLCASSRGRTTNTGELFFGEGSRLTVL.